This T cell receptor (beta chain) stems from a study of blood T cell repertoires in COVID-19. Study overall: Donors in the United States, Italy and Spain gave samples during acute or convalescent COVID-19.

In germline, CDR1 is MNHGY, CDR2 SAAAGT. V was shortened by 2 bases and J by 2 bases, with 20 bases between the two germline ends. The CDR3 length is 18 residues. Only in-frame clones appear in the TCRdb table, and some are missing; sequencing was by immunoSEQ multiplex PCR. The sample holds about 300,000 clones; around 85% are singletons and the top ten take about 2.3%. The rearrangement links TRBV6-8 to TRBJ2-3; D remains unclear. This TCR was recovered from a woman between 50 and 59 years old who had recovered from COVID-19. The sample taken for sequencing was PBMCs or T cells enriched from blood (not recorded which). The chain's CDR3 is CASSYTKKALKLTDTQYF. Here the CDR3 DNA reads TGTGCCAGCAGTTACACGAAGAAAGCGCTGAAGCTCACAGATACGCAGTATTTT.